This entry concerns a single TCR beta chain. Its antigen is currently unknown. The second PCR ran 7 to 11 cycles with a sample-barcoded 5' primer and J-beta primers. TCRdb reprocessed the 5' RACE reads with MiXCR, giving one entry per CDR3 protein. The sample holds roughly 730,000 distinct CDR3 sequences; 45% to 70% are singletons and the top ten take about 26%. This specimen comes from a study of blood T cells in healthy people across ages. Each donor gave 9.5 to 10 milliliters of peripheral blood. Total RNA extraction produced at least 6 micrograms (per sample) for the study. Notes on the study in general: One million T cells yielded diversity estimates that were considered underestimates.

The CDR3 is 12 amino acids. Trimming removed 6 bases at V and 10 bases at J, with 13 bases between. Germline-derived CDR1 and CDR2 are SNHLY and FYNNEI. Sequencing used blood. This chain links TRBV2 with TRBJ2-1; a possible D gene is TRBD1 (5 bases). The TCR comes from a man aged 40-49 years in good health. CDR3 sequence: CASRSTGREQFF. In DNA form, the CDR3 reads TGTGCCAGCAGATCCACAGGTCGCGAGCAGTTCTTC.